One and the same sample provided the 20 T cell receptor beta chains below, sequenced in a study of CD8 T cells in Susac syndrome. Random hexamers served to reverse transcribe roughly 0.5 to 1 ug RNA. TCRdb used MiXCR to reprocess the immunoSEQ multiplex PCR reads, holding one entry per CDR3 protein. There are roughly 200,000 distinct CDR3 sequences in the sample; around 95% occur only once, and roughly 0.095% lies in the top ten. Sequenced: CD4+ T cells from PBMCs. Receptors were obtained from a human donor with multiple sclerosis.

The chain combines TRBV2 with TRBJ2-1; 10 bases align to TRBD2. V dropped 6 bases and J dropped 10; count of bases not matched to a gene: 9. The CDR3 is made up of 14 amino acids. Looked up from germline, CDR1 is SNHLY and CDR2 is FYNNEI. CDR3 in amino acids: CASRRLAGGVEQFF. The CDR3 coding sequence is TGTGCCAGCAGACGACTAGCGGGTGGTGTGGAGCAGTTCTTC.

The V gene is TRBV28, the J gene TRBJ2-3; possible D gene TRBD1, 5 bases. CDR3 size: 16 residues. Trimming took off 2 bases at V and 1 base at J, with 13 bases between the two ends. Per the germline V gene, CDR1 is MDHEN and CDR2 is SYDVKM. The CDR3 spells CASSLSRGRGTDTQYF. The DNA for the CDR3 is TGTGCCAGCAGTTTAAGTCGTGGCAGGGGCACAGATACGCAGTATTTT.

The gene calls are TRBV20-1 and TRBJ2-7, with D perhaps matching TRBD2 (5 bases). This CDR3 region has 14 residues. Germline V gives CDR1 DFQATT, CDR2 SNEGSKA (reference sequence). Trimming shortened V by 0 bases and J by 2 bases, and 11 bases separated the two germline ends. This CDR3 is CSARERVYPYEQYF. The CDR3 DNA is TGCAGTGCTAGAGAGAGGGTTTACCCCTACGAGCAGTACTTC.

The V gene is TRBV7-9, the J gene TRBJ2-1; 9 bases align to TRBD1. Germline V CDR1 and CDR2: SEHNR, FQNEAQ (reference sequence). With 5 bases clipped from V and 4 bases from J, the junction kept 12 bases outside the gene matches. The CDR3 is made up of 17 amino acids. The CDR3 sequence: CASSRRTGATTYNEQFF. The CDR3 region has the DNA TGTGCCAGCAGCCGCCGGACAGGGGCTACAACTTACAATGAGCAGTTCTTC. The full variable domain, completed using reference TRBV7-9 and TRBJ2-1, is DTGVSQNPRHKITKRGQNVTFRCDPISEHNRLYWYRQTLGQGPEFLTYFQNEAQLEKSRLLSDRFSAERPKGSFSTLEIQRTEQGDSAMYLCASSRRTGATTYNEQFFGPGTRLTVL.

This chain joins TRBV5-6 and TRBJ2-7, with TRBD1 as a possible D gene (6 bases). This CDR3 contains 13 residues. CDR1 and CDR2 from the germline V gene are SGHDT and YYEEEE. V gave up 4 bases and J gave up 3 bases, with 11 bases separating them. As DNA, the CDR3 is TGTGCCAGCAGCCGACAGGTCCTCTACGAGCAGTACTTC. Translated, it gives CASSRQVLYEQYF.

The rearrangement links TRBV28 to TRBJ2-7; 7 nucleotides line up with TRBD1. The CDR3 spans 15 residues. Per germline, CDR1 MDHEN and CDR2 SYDVKM. J gave up 9 bases and V 3 bases, and 14 bases lay outside the gene matches. The CDR3 DNA reads as TGTGCCAGCAGTTTGACCGGGACAGCAGATGTGCGGCAGTACTTC. Amino acid sequence: CASSLTGTADVRQYF.

This clonotype has just one count. The rearrangement links TRBV4-1 to TRBJ2-3; TRBD2 agrees at 9 bases. V shed 1 base and J 2 bases; nucleotides not matched to a gene: 4. This CDR3 has 16 residues. Per the germline V gene, CDR1 is MGHRA and CDR2 is YSYEKL. The CDR3 nucleotides are TGCGCCAGCAGCCAAGGACTAGCGGCGAACACAGATACGCAGTATTTT. This translates into CASSQGLAANTDTQYF.

The chain has TRBV20-1 and TRBJ1-4; TRBD1 aligns across 7 bases. The V segment lost 5 bases and the J segment 5 bases; nucleotides outside the gene matches: 8. The germline gives CDR1 DFQATT, CDR2 SNEGSKA (reference sequence). The CDR3 extends over 14 amino acids. CDR3 sequence (DNA): TGCAGTGCTGGTATCGGGACAGAAAATGAAAAACTGTTTTTT. Translated: CSAGIGTENEKLFF.

V gene TRBV29-1 combines with J gene TRBJ2-7; D unresolved. Germline-derived CDR1 and CDR2 are SQVTM and ANQGSEA. CDR3 size: 12 residues. Trimming cost V 4 bases and J 0 bases, with 7 bases left between them. This CDR3 is CSVVGSSYEQYF. The CDR3 nucleotides read TGCAGCGTTGTCGGTAGCTCCTACGAGCAGTACTTC.

The table lists this clonotype with a count of one. V and J are TRBV27 and TRBJ1-2, with D possibly being TRBD1 (6 bases). V shed 7 bases and J shed 3 bases, with 15 bases lying between them. The germline V gene has CDR1 MNHEY and CDR2 SMNVEV (reference sequence). This CDR3 has 14 residues. CDR3 sequence reads: CASKDRVGHYGYTF. The CDR3 nucleotides are TGTGCCAGCAAGGACAGAGTTGGTCACTATGGCTACACCTTC.

The DNA for the CDR3 is TGCAGCGTTGAAGGAACTAGCGGGGCGACAGATACGCAGTATTTT. Amino acids: CSVEGTSGATDTQYF. The genes are TRBV29-1 and TRBJ2-3; 10 nucleotides align to TRBD2. After removal of 1 base from V and 3 bases from J, the junction contained 4 bases not matched to a gene. Germline CDR1 reads SQVTM; CDR2 reads ANQGSEA. The CDR3 is made up of 15 amino acids.

In its sample, this clonotype was seen once. The rearrangement joins TRBV7-2 to TRBJ1-5; D remains unclear. The V end lost 7 bases, the J end lost 0 bases, and 16 bases lay between the germline ends. CDR3 length: 16 residues. Germline V gene sequence: CDR1 SGHTA, CDR2 FQGNSA. CDR3 bases: TGTGCCAGCACAGTGAGGGCAGGAGATAGCAATCAGCCCCAGCATTTT. It specifies CASTVRAGDSNQPQHF.

The CDR3 reads CSVGRTSGWGETQYF. The CDR3 region has the DNA TGCAGCGTTGGTCGGACTAGCGGTTGGGGAGAGACCCAGTACTTC. V and J are TRBV29-1 and TRBJ2-5; 10 bases are a match to TRBD2. Germline trimming cut 4 bases from V and 4 bases from J; bases unmatched to any gene: 9. Germline loops: CDR1 SQVTM, CDR2 ANQGSEA. The CDR3 length is 15 residues. The full variable domain, in which reference TRBV29-1 and TRBJ2-5 provide the parts outside the CDR3, is SAVISQKPSRDICQRGTSLTIQCQVDSQVTMMFWYRQQPGQSLTLIATANQGSEATYESGFVIDKFPISRPNLTFSTLTVSNMSPEDSSIYLCSVGRTSGWGETQYFGPGTRLLVL.

The chain carries TRBV3-1 and TRBJ1-5; no reliable D call. The V gene's germline CDR1 is LGHDT and CDR2 YNNKEL (reference sequence). The V end was cut by 0 bases, the J end by 9 bases, with 12 bases between. The CDR3 spans 14 residues. The CDR3 loop reads CASSQDQGSGPQHF. The CDR3 DNA follows: TGTGCCAGCAGCCAAGATCAAGGGTCCGGGCCCCAGCATTTT.

The gene calls are TRBV2 and TRBJ2-5; perhaps TRBD2 as D (6 bases). Trimming stripped 3 bases from V and 7 bases from J, with 15 bases between. Germline loops: CDR1 SNHLY, CDR2 FYNNEI. The CDR3 runs 14 residues. The CDR3 loop is CASSDRTGEGTQYF. DNA for the CDR3: TGTGCCAGCAGTGATCGAACGGGGGAAGGGACCCAGTACTTC. Full variable domain (rest looked up from reference TRBV2 and TRBJ2-5): EPEVTQTPSHQVTQMGQEVILRCVPISNHLYFYWYRQILGQKVEFLVSFYNNEISEKSEIFDDQFSVERPDGSNFTLKIRSTKLEDSAMYFCASSDRTGEGTQYFGPGTRLLVL.

The chain couples TRBV6-6 to TRBJ2-7; 7 nucleotides match TRBD1. Trimming at V came to 2 bases and at J to 2 bases, leaving 3 bases not matched to a gene. Germline V gene data show CDR1 as MNHNY and CDR2 as SVGAGI (reference sequence). The CDR3 has 14 amino acids. The CDR3 bases are TGTGCCAGCAGTTACGGGGACAGAACCTACGAGCAGTACTTC. This sequence encodes CASSYGDRTYEQYF.

The chain employs TRBV4-2 and TRBJ1-1; D perhaps matches TRBD1 (6 bases). Trimming removed 4 bases from V and 0 bases from J, with 12 bases in between. The CDR3 extends over 15 amino acids. The germline V gene encodes CDR1 LGHNA and CDR2 YNFKEQ. CDR3 sequence: CASSPIWDMNTEAFF. DNA for the CDR3: TGTGCCAGCAGCCCTATTTGGGACATGAACACTGAAGCTTTCTTT.

V is TRBV27 and J is TRBJ2-3, with no clear D. Germline-derived CDR1 and CDR2 are MNHEY and SMNVEV (reference sequence). CDR3 length: 16 residues. The V gene lost 3 bases and the J gene lost 4 bases, with 17 bases spanning the gap. The CDR3 here is CASSLRSVGRADTQYF. CDR3 bases: TGTGCCAGCAGTTTGCGAAGCGTCGGGCGAGCAGATACGCAGTATTTT.

This chain uses TRBV18 with TRBJ2-5; D not resolved. Germline V CDR1 and CDR2: KGHSH, LQKENI. The CDR3 covers 14 residues. V was pared by 3 bases and J by 5 bases, with 13 bases between. Written as DNA, the CDR3 is TGTGCCAGCTCACCGGCAGACCCACGTGAGACCCAGTACTTC. Its protein is CASSPADPRETQYF.

The rearrangement joins TRBV20-1 to TRBJ2-5, with 8 bases aligning to TRBD2. This CDR3 contains 13 residues. Trimming at V came to 3 bases and at J to 5 bases, leaving 5 bases not matched to a gene. Germline V gives CDR1 DFQATT, CDR2 SNEGSKA (reference sequence). The CDR3 DNA sequence: TGCAGTGCTAGCGGGGGGGCCTGGGAGACCCAGTACTTC. Encoded protein: CSASGGAWETQYF.